This TCR beta chain was observed in a study of cytomegalovirus exposure and HLA in healthy donors. In the PCR, 60 Vbeta and 13 Jbeta primers were used. TCRdb keeps only in-frame clones here, not all; method: immunoSEQ multiplex PCR. In the table there are some 91,000 clones, more than 55% of which are singletons. In germline, CDR1 is SEHNR, CDR2 FQNEAQ (reference sequence). The V and J ends lost 2 bases and 7 bases respectively, with 12 bases between them. This CDR3 has 14 amino acids. The receptor was derived from a human donor in good health. The sequenced sample consisted of PBMCs. The chain carries TRBV7-9 and TRBJ2-1; D possibly corresponds to TRBD2 (6 bases). Here the CDR3 DNA reads TGTGCCAGCAGCTTACTAGAGGGGAGGAATGAGCAGTTCTTC. It is translated as CASSLLEGRNEQFF.